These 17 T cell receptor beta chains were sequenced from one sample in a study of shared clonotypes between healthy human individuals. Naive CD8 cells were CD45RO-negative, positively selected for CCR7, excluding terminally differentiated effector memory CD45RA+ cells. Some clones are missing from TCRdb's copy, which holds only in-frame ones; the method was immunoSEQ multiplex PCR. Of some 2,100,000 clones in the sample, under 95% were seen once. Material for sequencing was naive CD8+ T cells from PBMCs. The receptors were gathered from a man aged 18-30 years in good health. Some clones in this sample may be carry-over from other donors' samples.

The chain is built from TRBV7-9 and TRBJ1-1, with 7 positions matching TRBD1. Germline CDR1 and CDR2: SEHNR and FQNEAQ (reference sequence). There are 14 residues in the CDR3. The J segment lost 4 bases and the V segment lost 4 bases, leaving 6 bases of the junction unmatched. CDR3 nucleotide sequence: TGTGCCAGCAGCTCGACAGGGTTTAGCACTGAAGCTTTCTTT. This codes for CASSSTGFSTEAFF.

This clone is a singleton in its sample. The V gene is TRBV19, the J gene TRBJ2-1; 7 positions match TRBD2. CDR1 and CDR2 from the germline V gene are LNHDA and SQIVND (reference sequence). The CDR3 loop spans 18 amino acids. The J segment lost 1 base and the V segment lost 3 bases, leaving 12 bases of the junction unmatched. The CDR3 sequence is CASSIGGRQRFSYNEQFF. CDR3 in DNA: TGTGCCAGTAGTATTGGCGGGAGACAGCGGTTTTCCTACAATGAGCAGTTCTTC.

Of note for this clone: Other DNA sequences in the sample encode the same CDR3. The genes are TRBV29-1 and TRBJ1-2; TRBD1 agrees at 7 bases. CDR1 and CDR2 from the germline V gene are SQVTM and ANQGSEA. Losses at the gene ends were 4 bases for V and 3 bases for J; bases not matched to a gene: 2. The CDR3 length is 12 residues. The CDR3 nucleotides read TGCAGCGTTGTTGACAGGGACTATGGCTACACCTTC. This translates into CSVVDRDYGYTF. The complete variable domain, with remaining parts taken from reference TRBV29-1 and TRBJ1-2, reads SAVISQKPSRDICQRGTSLTIQCQVDSQVTMMFWYRQQPGQSLTLIATANQGSEATYESGFVIDKFPISRPNLTFSTLTVSNMSPEDSSIYLCSVVDRDYGYTFGSGTRLTVV.

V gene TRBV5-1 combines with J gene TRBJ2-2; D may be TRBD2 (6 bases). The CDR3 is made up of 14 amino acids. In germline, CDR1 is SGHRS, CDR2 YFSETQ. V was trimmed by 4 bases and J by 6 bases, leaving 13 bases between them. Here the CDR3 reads CASSPLGEAGELFF. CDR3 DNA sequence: TGCGCCAGCAGCCCTCTAGGGGAGGCCGGGGAGCTGTTTTTT.

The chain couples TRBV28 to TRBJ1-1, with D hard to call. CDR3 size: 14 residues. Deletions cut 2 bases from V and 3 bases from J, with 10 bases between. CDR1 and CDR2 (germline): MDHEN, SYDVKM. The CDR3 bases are TGTGCCAGCAGTTTACAGTCGGGGTACACTGAAGCTTTCTTT. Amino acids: CASSLQSGYTEAFF.

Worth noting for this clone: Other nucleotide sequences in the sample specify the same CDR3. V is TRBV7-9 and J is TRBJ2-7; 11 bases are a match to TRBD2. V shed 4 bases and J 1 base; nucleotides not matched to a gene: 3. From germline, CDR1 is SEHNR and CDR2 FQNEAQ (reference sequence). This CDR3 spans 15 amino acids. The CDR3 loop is CASSSRTSGSYEQYF. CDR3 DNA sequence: TGTGCCAGCAGCTCCCGGACTAGCGGGTCCTACGAGCAGTACTTC.

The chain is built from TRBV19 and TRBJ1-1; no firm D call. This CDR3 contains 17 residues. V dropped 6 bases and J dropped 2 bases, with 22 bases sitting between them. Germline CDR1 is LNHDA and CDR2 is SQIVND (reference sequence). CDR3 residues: CASSLQRFGPQNTEAFF. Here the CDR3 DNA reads TGTGCCAGTAGCCTCCAGAGGTTCGGGCCCCAAAACACTGAAGCTTTCTTT.

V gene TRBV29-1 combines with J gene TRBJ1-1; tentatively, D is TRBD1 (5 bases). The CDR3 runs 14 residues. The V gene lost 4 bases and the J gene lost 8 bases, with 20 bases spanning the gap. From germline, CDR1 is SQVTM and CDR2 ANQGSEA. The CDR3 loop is CSVVFSVRAQEAFF. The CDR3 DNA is TGCAGCGTTGTTTTTTCCGTCAGGGCACAGGAAGCTTTCTTT. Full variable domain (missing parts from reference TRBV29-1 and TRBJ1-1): SAVISQKPSRDICQRGTSLTIQCQVDSQVTMMFWYRQQPGQSLTLIATANQGSEATYESGFVIDKFPISRPNLTFSTLTVSNMSPEDSSIYLCSVVFSVRAQEAFFGQGTRLTVV.

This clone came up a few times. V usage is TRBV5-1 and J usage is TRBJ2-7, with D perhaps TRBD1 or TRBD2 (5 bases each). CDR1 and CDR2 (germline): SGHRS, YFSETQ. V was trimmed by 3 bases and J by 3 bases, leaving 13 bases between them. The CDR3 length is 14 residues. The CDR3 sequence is CASSSPGPIYEQYF. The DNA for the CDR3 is TGCGCCAGCAGCTCACCGGGACCCATCTACGAGCAGTACTTC.

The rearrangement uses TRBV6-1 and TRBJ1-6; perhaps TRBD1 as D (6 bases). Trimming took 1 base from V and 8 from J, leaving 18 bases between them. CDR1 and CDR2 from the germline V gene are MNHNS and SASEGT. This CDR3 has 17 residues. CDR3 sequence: CASSEVGQRGAYSPLHF. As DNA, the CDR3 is TGTGCCAGCAGTGAAGTTGGTCAGCGGGGGGCTTATTCACCCCTCCACTTT.

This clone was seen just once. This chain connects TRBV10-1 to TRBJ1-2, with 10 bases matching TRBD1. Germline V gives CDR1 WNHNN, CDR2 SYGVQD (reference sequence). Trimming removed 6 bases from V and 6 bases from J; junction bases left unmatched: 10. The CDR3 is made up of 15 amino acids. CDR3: CASRTHAGTGDGYTF. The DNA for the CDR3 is TGCGCCAGCAGAACCCACGCCGGGACAGGGGATGGCTACACCTTC.

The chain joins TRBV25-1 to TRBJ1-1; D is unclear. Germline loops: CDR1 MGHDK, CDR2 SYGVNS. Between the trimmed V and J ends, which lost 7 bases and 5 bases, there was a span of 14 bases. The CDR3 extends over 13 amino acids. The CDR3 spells CASISTGATEAFF. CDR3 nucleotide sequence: TGTGCCAGCATCTCAACGGGTGCTACTGAAGCTTTCTTT.

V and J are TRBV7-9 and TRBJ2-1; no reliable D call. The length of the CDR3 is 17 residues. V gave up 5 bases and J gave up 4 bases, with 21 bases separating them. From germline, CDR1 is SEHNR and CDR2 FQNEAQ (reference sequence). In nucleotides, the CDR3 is TGTGCCAGCAGCAACCGGGTGGGCTATCCAAGGTACAATGAGCAGTTCTTC. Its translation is CASSNRVGYPRYNEQFF.

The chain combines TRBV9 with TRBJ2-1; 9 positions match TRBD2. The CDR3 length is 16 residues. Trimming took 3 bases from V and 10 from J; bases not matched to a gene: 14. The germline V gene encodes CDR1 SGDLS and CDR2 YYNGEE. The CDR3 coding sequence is TGTGCCAGCAGCGGAGAGGGACTAGCCAGGGCAGGAGAGCAGTTCTTC. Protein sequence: CASSGEGLARAGEQFF.

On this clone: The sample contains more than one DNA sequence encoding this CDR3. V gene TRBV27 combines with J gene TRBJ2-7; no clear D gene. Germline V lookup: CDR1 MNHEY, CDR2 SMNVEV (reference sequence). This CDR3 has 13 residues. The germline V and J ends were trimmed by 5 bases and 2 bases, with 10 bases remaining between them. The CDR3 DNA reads TGTGCCAGCAGTCTCGGAGTAACCTACGAGCAGTACTTC. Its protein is CASSLGVTYEQYF.

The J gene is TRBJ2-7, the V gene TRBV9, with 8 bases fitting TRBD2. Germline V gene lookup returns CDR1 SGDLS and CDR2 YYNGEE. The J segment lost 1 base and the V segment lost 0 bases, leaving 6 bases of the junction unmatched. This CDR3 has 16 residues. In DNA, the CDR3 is TGTGCCAGCAGCGTAGCAAGCGGGGGCGCATCCTACGAGCAGTACTTC. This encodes CASSVASGGASYEQYF.

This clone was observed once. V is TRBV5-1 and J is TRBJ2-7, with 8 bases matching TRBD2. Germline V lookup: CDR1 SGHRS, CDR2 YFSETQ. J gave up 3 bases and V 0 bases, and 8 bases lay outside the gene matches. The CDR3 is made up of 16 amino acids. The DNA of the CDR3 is TGCGCCAGCAGCTTGGGGCTAGCGGGTTACAACTACGAGCAGTACTTC. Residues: CASSLGLAGYNYEQYF.